The rows below give T cell receptor beta chains drawn from one sample of a study of CD8 T cells in Susac syndrome. TCRdb ran MiXCR on the immunoSEQ multiplex PCR reads and lists one entry per CDR3 protein. The sample has about 53,000 distinct CDR3 sequences; roughly 94% are singletons. Sequencing input: CD8+ T cells from PBMCs. These receptors originate from a human donor with Susac syndrome. CDR3s leave out the opening cysteine and the closing phenylalanine or tryptophan. The D gene is left open where the match is weak.

d_call	j_call	v_call	cdr3_aa
-	TRBJ2-5	TRBV6-2/TRBV6-3	ASSYVRGSQETQY
TRBD2	TRBJ2-2	TRBV7-3	ASSLQSASGVEGELF
-	TRBJ2-5	TRBV13	ASSLVRSYGGETQY
TRBD1	TRBJ1-5	TRBV15	ATQGGNQPQH
-	TRBJ2-5	TRBV29-1	SVDGTQANSPETQY
-	TRBJ1-2	TRBV12-3/TRBV12-4	ASSFGYGHT
TRBD1	TRBJ1-1	TRBV6-5	ASKVDRGPTEAF
TRBD2	TRBJ2-5	TRBV20-1	SATKSGTSGQETQY
-	TRBJ2-7	TRBV7-9	ASSSSRGQGGYEQY
TRBD2	TRBJ2-5	TRBV9	ASSHGTSGVYQETQY
TRBD2	TRBJ2-3	TRBV4-3	ASSQGLAGRDTQY
-	TRBJ2-3	TRBV13	ASSGGNTDTQY
-	TRBJ2-3	TRBV28	ASNYQGPSTDTQY
-	TRBJ1-5	TRBV10-3	AISEGGGQPQH
-	TRBJ1-5	TRBV19	ASSPAETSYSNQPQH
-	TRBJ2-5	TRBV4-1	ASSQERAREETQY